This T cell receptor (beta chain) was recovered during a study of T cell responses to AZD1222 COVID-19 vaccine. The study, taken as a whole, reports: Spike was spanned by vaccine-associated CD4 TCRs, with dominance at 160-218 and 743-854. Repertoires were obtained only post-peak T cell response. Nearly half of spike-specific TCRs reportedly target unmutated variant regions.

A note on this clone: Its antigen is not identified.

Measured with immunoSEQ multiplex PCR; TCRdb has only the in-frame clones, and not every one. Among some 150,000 clones, about 92% were seen once, and the ten largest hold roughly 4.4%. CDR1 and CDR2 from the germline V gene are SGHTA and FQGNSA. The V gene end was trimmed by 3 bases and the J gene end by 6 bases; junction bases not matched to a gene: 13. The CDR3 runs to 16 residues. This chain uses TRBV7-2 with TRBJ2-7; 8 bases agree with TRBD1. The receptor was derived from an adult in good health. The source material was peripheral blood, sampled on day 0 of MenACWY control vaccination. CDR3 loop: CASSFITGGGSGEQYF. Written as DNA, the CDR3 is TGTGCCAGCAGCTTTATAACAGGGGGAGGAAGTGGCGAGCAGTACTTC.